These 20 T cell receptor beta chains came from one sample sequenced in a study of CD8 T cells in ankylosing spondylitis. In TCRdb, the 5' RACE reads were re-called with MiXCR into one record per CDR3 protein. The data hold fewer than 50,000 distinct CDR3 sequences, with approximately 10% observed a single time. The sequenced sample consisted of blood, either unsorted or a sorted T cell fraction (not recorded which). These receptors were collected from a male donor with ankylosing spondylitis or in good health (not recorded which).

This clonotype was observed at least ten times. This rearrangement joins TRBV29-1 to TRBJ2-7; D is possibly TRBD1 or TRBD2 (5 bases each). CDR1 is SQVTM and CDR2 is ANQGSEA in the germline V gene. V was shortened by 7 bases and J by 2 bases, with 18 bases between the two germline ends. The CDR3 has 14 residues. CDR3 residues: CSAGLGDGTYEQYF. The CDR3 DNA reads TGCAGCGCCGGGCTTGGGGACGGGACCTACGAGCAGTACTTC.

This clonotype was detected only a few times. The chain has TRBV5-1 and TRBJ2-2, with TRBD2 identical over 12 bases. Germline V CDR1 and CDR2: SGHRS, YFSETQ. The CDR3 is 15 amino acids. The V segment lost 5 bases and the J segment 4 bases; nucleotides outside the gene matches: 3. For the CDR3, the DNA is TGCGCCAGCAGAACTAGCGGGGGGCTCACCGGGGAGCTGTTTTTT. Translation gives CASRTSGGLTGELFF. The full variable domain, with the rest looked up from reference TRBV5-1 and TRBJ2-2, is KAGVTQTPRYLIKTRGQQVTLSCSPISGHRSVSWYQQTPGQGLQFLFEYFSETQRNKGNFPGRFSGRQFSNSRSEMNVSTLELGDSALYLCASRTSGGLTGELFFGEGSRLTVL.

This clonotype occurred once. J is TRBJ1-2 and V is TRBV7-9; possibly TRBD1 for D (5 bases). The CDR3 runs to 14 residues. Germline V gene data show CDR1 as SEHNR and CDR2 as FQNEAQ (reference sequence). V dropped 1 base and J dropped 2 bases, with 8 bases sitting between them. CDR3 bases: TGTGCCAGCAGCTTAGGGAACAGGAACTATGGCTACACCTTC. Translating it yields CASSLGNRNYGYTF. Supplemented by reference TRBV7-9 and TRBJ1-2, the full variable domain reads DTGVSQNPRHKITKRGQNVTFRCDPISEHNRLYWYRQTLGQGPEFLTYFQNEAQLEKSRLLSDRFSAERPKGSFSTLEIQRTEQGDSAMYLCASSLGNRNYGYTFGSGTRLTVV.

The V and J genes are TRBV4-2 and TRBJ1-1, with D perhaps matching TRBD1 (5 bases). V was trimmed by 0 bases and J by 6 bases, leaving 20 bases between them. The germline V gene has CDR1 LGHNA and CDR2 YNFKEQ. The CDR3 loop spans 17 amino acids. Here the CDR3 reads CASSQDLPGGVWAEAFF. The CDR3 DNA follows: TGTGCCAGCAGCCAAGACCTGCCGGGGGGGGTATGGGCTGAAGCTTTCTTT.

There are a few counts of this clonotype. The chain links TRBV29-1 to TRBJ2-5; 7 nucleotides match TRBD2. The germline V gene encodes CDR1 SQVTM and CDR2 ANQGSEA. V lost 6 bases, J lost 4 bases, and 8 bases stayed unmatched. The CDR3 consists of 13 residues. The CDR3 DNA reads TGCAGCGTGTCGCCACCGGGGGGAGAGACCCAGTACTTC. Protein: CSVSPPGGETQYF. Looking up the rest from reference TRBV29-1 and TRBJ2-5 gives the full variable domain: SAVISQKPSRDICQRGTSLTIQCQVDSQVTMMFWYRQQPGQSLTLIATANQGSEATYESGFVIDKFPISRPNLTFSTLTVSNMSPEDSSIYLCSVSPPGGETQYFGPGTRLLVL.

This clonotype was observed a few times. The chain is built from TRBV12-3 or TRBV12-4 and TRBJ1-1, with D tentatively TRBD1 (5 bases). The V and J ends lost 7 bases and 7 bases respectively, with 16 bases between them. The CDR3 contains 13 residues. As DNA, the CDR3 is TGTGCCAGCAACCCTTCAGGGCGGGTTGAAGCTTTCTTT. Its translation is CASNPSGRVEAFF.

This clonotype was seen only a few times. The chain links TRBV6-1 to TRBJ1-6; D is unclear. The CDR3 runs 15 residues. CDR1 is MNHNS, CDR2 SASEGT, per germline. Deletions cut 0 bases from V and 7 bases from J, with 10 bases between. In nucleotides, the CDR3 is TGTGCCAGCAGTGAAGCGCAGGCGGTGAATTCACCCCTCCACTTT. This translates into CASSEAQAVNSPLHF.

There are many counts of this clonotype. The rearrangement joins TRBV4-1 to TRBJ1-1, with D tentatively TRBD1 (5 bases). Trimming took off 5 bases at V and 7 bases at J, with 17 bases between the two ends. Germline loops: CDR1 MGHRA, CDR2 YSYEKL. The CDR3 runs 14 residues. The CDR3, as DNA: TGCGCCAGCAGCTGGGGGGGAGGGATGAGTGAAGCTTTCTTT. Amino acids: CASSWGGGMSEAFF.

This clonotype was seen repeatedly, ten times or more. The chain has TRBV29-1 and TRBJ2-5; perhaps TRBD2 as D (5 bases). Trimming pared 4 bases from V and 2 bases from J, leaving 8 bases between. Germline CDR1 SQVTM, CDR2 ANQGSEA. The CDR3 is made up of 12 amino acids. CDR3 protein: CSVGRGQETQYF. Written as DNA, the CDR3 is TGCAGCGTTGGACGGGGACAAGAGACCCAGTACTTC.

Note on this clonotype: A read error may explain this, as a much larger clone is one base away. V is TRBV20-1 and J is TRBJ2-5; TRBD2 matches at 9 bases. Germline CDR1 DFQATT, CDR2 SNEGSKA (reference sequence). CDR3 length: 14 amino acids. The CDR3 DNA reads TGCAATGCACAGCCTTGGACTAGCGTAGAGACCCAGTACTTC. Its translation: CNAQPWTSVETQYF.

The chain is built from TRBV3-1 and TRBJ1-2; D remains unclear. CDR3 length equals 13 residues. Deletions cut 1 base from V and 4 bases from J, with 7 bases between. The germline V gene encodes CDR1 LGHDT and CDR2 YNNKEL (reference sequence). Here the CDR3 reads CASSQGYTYGYTF. CDR3 bases: TGTGCCAGCAGCCAAGGGTACACCTATGGCTACACCTTC.

This clonotype has just a few counts. The gene calls are TRBV2 and TRBJ1-4; no reliable D call. CDR1 and CDR2 (germline): SNHLY, FYNNEI. The CDR3 loop spans 13 amino acids. Deletions cut 2 bases from V and 5 bases from J, with 6 bases between. The CDR3 nucleotides are TGTGCCAGCAGTGAACTTTACAATGAAAAACTGTTTTTT. This gives the protein CASSELYNEKLFF.

This clonotype was seen many times. This chain links TRBV25-1 with TRBJ1-2; possibly TRBD1 for D (5 bases). The CDR3 loop spans 14 amino acids. Between the trimmed V and J ends, which lost 6 bases and 4 bases, there was a span of 15 bases. Germline loops: CDR1 MGHDK, CDR2 SYGVNS. CDR3 sequence: CASSPLRGIYGYTF. The CDR3 DNA is TGTGCCAGCAGCCCCCTTCGGGGGATCTATGGCTACACCTTC.

This clonotype was seen repeatedly, ten times or more. This chain connects TRBV5-1 to TRBJ2-5, with TRBD2 identical over 8 bases. CDR3 length: 15 residues. Germline values: CDR1 SGHRS, CDR2 YFSETQ. V was clipped by 0 bases and J by 3 bases; unmatched bases: 4. CDR3 nucleotides: TGCGCCAGCAGCTTGGATGCGGGGGGAAAAGAGACCCAGTACTTC. This translates into CASSLDAGGKETQYF.

With regard to this clonotype: A much larger clone lies one base from this, so it may be a read error. The chain links TRBV28 to TRBJ2-7; D gene ambiguous. The germline V gene has CDR1 MDHEN and CDR2 SYDVKM. The CDR3 spans 12 residues. The CDR3 DNA is TGTGCCAGCAGTTCCGGAACCTACGGGCAGTACTTC. Translation: CASSSGTYGQYF.

This clonotype was found many times. The genes are TRBV14 and TRBJ2-2, with D possibly TRBD2 on 5 matching bases. V gave up 4 bases and J gave up 4 bases, with 13 bases separating them. Germline CDR1 is SGHDN and CDR2 is FVKESK. The CDR3 extends over 15 amino acids. The DNA for the CDR3 is TGTGCCAGCAGCCGGAGGCAGTTAGTCACCGGGGAGCTGTTTTTT. Translated, it gives CASSRRQLVTGELFF.

This clonotype has at least ten counts. The chain carries TRBV28 and TRBJ2-5, with a possible D match to TRBD1 (6 bases). There are 14 residues in the CDR3. V shed 6 bases and J shed 7 bases, with 18 bases lying between them. Germline V lookup: CDR1 MDHEN, CDR2 SYDVKM. CDR3 region: CASRLQGHGGTQYF. The CDR3 nucleotides read TGTGCCAGCAGGCTACAGGGCCACGGTGGGACCCAGTACTTC.

This clonotype was observed a handful of times. The chain has TRBV11-3 and TRBJ2-1, with 8 bases lining up with TRBD1. Germline CDR1 reads SGHNT; CDR2 reads YENEEA. The CDR3 consists of 16 residues. The ends lost 4 bases at V and 0 bases at J; junction bases unmatched: 5. The CDR3 loop is CASSSTGGPSYNEQFF. CDR3 DNA: TGTGCCAGCAGCTCAACAGGGGGTCCCTCCTACAATGAGCAGTTCTTC. The complete variable domain, with remaining parts taken from reference TRBV11-3 and TRBJ2-1, reads EAGVVQSPRYKIIEKKQPVAFWCNPISGHNTLYWYLQNLGQGPELLIRYENEEAVDDSQLPKDRFSAERLKGVDSTLKIQPAELGDSAVYLCASSSTGGPSYNEQFFGPGTRLTVL.

This clonotype was seen many times. The chain uses TRBV21-1 and TRBJ1-1; the D call in the table, TRBD1, was not verified against the DNA. TRBV21-1 corresponds to a pseudogene. This CDR3 region has 15 residues. CDR3 protein: CASSNRDTPGWKAFF. In nucleotides, the CDR3 is TGTGCCAGCAGCAATCGGGACACCCCAGGGTGGAAAGCTTTCTTT.

This clonotype was detected many times. J is TRBJ2-1 and V is TRBV29-1, with D unresolved. Trimming shortened V by 8 bases and J by 8 bases, and 13 bases separated the two germline ends. Germline values: CDR1 SQVTM, CDR2 ANQGSEA. There are 11 residues in the CDR3. The CDR3, as DNA: TGCAGCCCCTACACTGAATATGAGCAGTTCTTC. Encoded protein: CSPYTEYEQFF.